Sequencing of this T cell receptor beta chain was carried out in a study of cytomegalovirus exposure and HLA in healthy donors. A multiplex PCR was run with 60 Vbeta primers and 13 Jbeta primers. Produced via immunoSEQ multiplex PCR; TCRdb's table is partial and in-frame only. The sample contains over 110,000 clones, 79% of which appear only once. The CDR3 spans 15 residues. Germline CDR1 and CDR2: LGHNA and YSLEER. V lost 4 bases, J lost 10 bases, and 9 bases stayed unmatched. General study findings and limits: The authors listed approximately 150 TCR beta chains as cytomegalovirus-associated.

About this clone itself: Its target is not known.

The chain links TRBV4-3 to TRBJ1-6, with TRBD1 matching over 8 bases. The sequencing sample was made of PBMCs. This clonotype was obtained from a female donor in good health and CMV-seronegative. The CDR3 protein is CASSPRQGNESPLHF. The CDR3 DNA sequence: TGCGCCAGCAGCCCCCGACAGGGGAATGAATCACCCCTCCACTTT.